Listed below are T cell receptor beta chains from one sample, sequenced in a study of blood T cell repertoires in COVID-19. The assay was immunoSEQ multiplex PCR, and TCRdb's table has in-frame clones only and misses some. The table shows some 70,000 clones, with about four fifths occurring only once. Sequencing input: peripheral blood. These receptors all stem from a woman in her 70s with acute or convalescent COVID-19. Both conserved end residues are part of each CDR3. The D gene is left open where the match is weak. Rows give clone size only sometimes, using once, few, many, or a class for an expanded clone.

j_gene	v_gene	d_gene	abundance	CDR3aa	CDR3nt
TRBJ2-2	TRBV19	TRBD2	NA	CASRVLAGANTGELFF	TGTGCCAGTAGAGTACTAGCGGGAGCTAACACCGGGGAGCTGTTTTTT
TRBJ1-1	TRBV5-8	NA	NA	CASSWVEGEAFF	TGTGCCAGCAGCTGGGTTGAGGGTGAAGCTTTCTTT
TRBJ2-5	TRBV28	TRBD1	NA	CASTTPLTTGRETQYF	TGTGCCAGCACCACCCCCCTTACGACAGGGAGAGAGACCCAGTACTTC
TRBJ1-1	TRBV5-8	TRBD1	once	CASSRRQGNTEAFF	TGTGCCAGCAGCAGAAGACAGGGGAACACTGAAGCTTTCTTT
TRBJ2-6	TRBV19	NA	NA	CASSIAPSGANVLTF	TGTGCCAGTAGTATAGCTCCCTCTGGGGCCAACGTCCTGACTTTC
TRBJ1-2	TRBV7-9	NA	NA	CASSRQERLYGYTF	TGTGCCAGCAGCCGACAGGAACGTCTCTATGGCTACACCTTC
TRBJ1-1	TRBV14	NA	once	CASSQKFGVNTEAFF	TGTGCCAGCAGCCAAAAGTTCGGGGTGAACACTGAAGCTTTCTTT
TRBJ1-2	TRBV7-9	TRBD1	once	CASSPPGQGALGYTF	TGTGCCAGCAGCCCCCCCGGACAGGGGGCGCTGGGCTACACCTTC
TRBJ1-4	TRBV7-2	TRBD1	once	CASSLGTGDKLFF	TGTGCCAGCAGCTTGGGGACAGGGGACAAACTGTTTTTT
TRBJ2-7	TRBV11-3	TRBD2	NA	CASSLGLARGTEQYF	TGTGCCAGCAGCCTTGGACTAGCGAGAGGTACAGAGCAGTACTTC
TRBJ2-7	TRBV3-1/TRBV3-2	NA	once	CASSQRLATYEQYF	TGTGCCAGCAGCCAACGTCTAGCTACCTACGAGCAGTACTTC
TRBJ2-1	TRBV7-2	TRBD2	NA	CASSYQRLAGGNEQFF	TGTGCCAGCAGCTACCAGAGACTAGCGGGAGGGAACGAGCAGTTCTTC
TRBJ2-1	TRBV19	TRBD2	NA	CASSIDSASGRVNEQFF	TGTGCCAGTAGTATAGATAGTGCCAGCGGGAGAGTCAATGAGCAGTTCTTC
TRBJ2-7	TRBV6-5	TRBD2	once	CASRPGLAGGNEQYF	TGTGCCAGCAGGCCCGGACTAGCGGGAGGAAACGAGCAGTACTTC
TRBJ2-7	TRBV6-1	NA	NA	CASSEGGSLYEQYF	TGTGCCAGCAGTGAAGGAGGCTCCCTCTACGAGCAGTACTTC
TRBJ1-2	TRBV19	NA	few	CASSTPRTGEGYGYTF	TGTGCCAGTAGTACCCCAAGGACGGGCGAGGGCTATGGCTACACCTTC
TRBJ2-3	TRBV19	TRBD2	once	CASSKTGLAGGTDTQYF	TGTGCCAGTAGTAAAACGGGACTAGCGGGAGGAACAGATACGCAGTATTTT
TRBJ1-5	TRBV7-9	NA	NA	CASSSTGLLNQPQHF	TGTGCCAGCAGCTCGACAGGCCTCCTCAATCAGCCCCAGCATTTT
TRBJ1-1	TRBV28	NA	few	CASSLTGEAFF	TGTGCCAGCAGCTTGACAGGTGAAGCTTTCTTT
TRBJ2-5	TRBV7-8	TRBD2	NA	CASSLYRTSGRRETQYF	TGTGCCAGCAGCTTATATAGGACCAGCGGGAGACGGGAGACCCAGTACTTC
TRBJ2-4	TRBV7-8	TRBD1	NA	CASSSGQGGSWYF	TGTGCCAGCAGCTCGGGACAGGGTGGGAGTTGGTACTTC
TRBJ2-7	TRBV2	TRBD2	many	CASEGTSGSREQYF	TGTGCCAGCGAGGGGACTAGCGGGAGTCGTGAGCAGTACTTC
TRBJ2-5	TRBV5-1	TRBD2	NA	CASSLAASGRETQYF	TGCGCCAGCAGCTTGGCTGCTAGCGGGAGAGAGACCCAGTACTTC
TRBJ1-1	TRBV19	NA	NA	CASTLGLNTEAFF	TGTGCCAGTACCTTGGGCCTCAACACTGAAGCTTTCTTT
TRBJ2-5	TRBV5-8	TRBD1	NA	CASSFGQGREETQYF	TGTGCCAGCAGCTTCGGACAGGGTCGGGAGGAGACCCAGTACTTC
TRBJ2-7	TRBV11-2	TRBD2	few	CASSFNVAGVNEQYF	TGTGCCAGCAGCTTTAATGTAGCGGGAGTAAACGAGCAGTACTTC
TRBJ1-1	TRBV19	NA	NA	CASSIQGVDTEAFF	TGTGCCAGTAGTATTCAGGGTGTGGACACTGAAGCTTTCTTT
TRBJ2-7	TRBV7-9	NA	NA	CASSLYTWGRGSYEQYF	TGTGCCAGCAGCTTATATACCTGGGGCAGGGGCTCCTACGAGCAGTACTTC